This T cell receptor (beta chain) originates from a study of post-analysis software for immune sequencing data. Whole-study context: Courses of disease covered relapsing-remitting, secondary progressive and progressive-relapsing multiple sclerosis. Study outcomes and limitations: Normalized Chao1 diversity was significantly reduced in patients versus controls. Patients had higher frequencies than controls of roughly five TRBV segments, including TRBV5-6, TRBV5-1 and TRBV20-1.

Notes on this clonotype: Antigen: not known.

With V trimmed by 5 bases and J by 15 bases, 20 bases remained unmatched. Germline V gene data show CDR1 as SGHVS and CDR2 as FQNEAQ. The CDR3 contains 16 residues. TCR beta libraries were prepared from cDNA with unique molecular identifiers. TCRdb analysed the PCR reads with MiXCR anew, one entry per CDR3 protein. The sample shows some 800,000 distinct CDR3 sequences, under 60% of them seen only once. The source is a girl under 18 with multiple sclerosis. V gene TRBV7-8 combines with J gene TRBJ2-1, with 9 nucleotides matching TRBD2. The sequenced sample consisted of blood. The CDR3: CASSGSTGTSRSDLFF. CDR3 coding DNA: TGTGCCAGCAGCGGAAGCACCGGGACTAGCAGGAGTGATCTGTTCTTC.